A single sample gave rise to the 9 T cell receptor beta chains below, sequenced in a study of T cell changes during pregnancy in multiple sclerosis. The protocol was immunoSEQ multiplex PCR, while the TCRdb copy is restricted to in-frame clones and leaves out a portion. Of 60,000 to 85,000 clones in the sample, 94% were seen once. The starting material was peripheral blood, obtained in the third trimester of pregnancy. These TCRs come from a female donor with multiple sclerosis, enrolled in a pregnancy study.

This chain links TRBV4-3 with TRBJ2-7; D is unclear. There are 14 residues in the CDR3. Germline loops: CDR1 LGHNA, CDR2 YSLEER. Deletions cut 0 bases from V and 6 bases from J, with 12 bases between. DNA for the CDR3: TGCGCCAGCAGCCAAGAAGAAGGTTGGGCCGAGCAGTACTTC. The encoded protein is CASSQEEGWAEQYF.

This clone was recorded once. J is TRBJ2-7 and V is TRBV7-2; no definite D call. The V end lost 11 bases, the J end lost 2 bases, and 16 bases lay between the germline ends. CDR3 size: 13 residues. The germline CDR1 and CDR2 sequences are SGHTA and FQGNSA. The CDR3 nucleotides are TGTGCCGGCGGAGAGGTAGGAGCCTACGAGCAGTACTTC. Translated: CAGGEVGAYEQYF.

The chain employs TRBV2 and TRBJ2-3; 7 nucleotides match TRBD1. Germline trimming cut 8 bases from V and 5 bases from J; bases unmatched to any gene: 1. Germline V gives CDR1 SNHLY, CDR2 FYNNEI. The CDR3 runs 11 residues. CDR3 bases: TGTGCCAGCGACAGGGAAGATACGCAGTATTTT. Amino acid sequence: CASDREDTQYF.

The chain has TRBV7-2 and TRBJ2-7; 14 nucleotides agree with TRBD2. Germline V gene lookup returns CDR1 SGHTA and CDR2 FQGNSA. This CDR3 has 15 amino acids. V was clipped by 5 bases and J by 7 bases; unmatched bases: 7. The CDR3 DNA sequence: TGTGCCAGCAGCCTAGGACTAGCGGGGGGCTTAGAGCAGTACTTC. Protein: CASSLGLAGGLEQYF.

The chain combines TRBV18 with TRBJ1-4; 7 bases fit TRBD1. The CDR3 runs to 15 residues. Germline CDR1 KGHSH, CDR2 LQKENI. V shed 6 bases, J shed 3 bases, and the junction held 7 bases outside the gene matches. CDR3 loop: CASSPEGASNEKLFF. The CDR3 region has the DNA TGTGCCAGCTCCCCGGAGGGGGCGTCTAATGAAAAACTGTTTTTT. The variable domain in full, completed from reference TRBV18 and TRBJ1-4, reads NAGVMQNPRHLVRRRGQEARLRCSPMKGHSHVYWYRQLPEEGLKFMVYLQKENIIDESGMPKERFSAEFPKEGPSILRIQQVVRGDSAAYFCASSPEGASNEKLFFGSGTQLSVL.

This chain connects TRBV5-1 to TRBJ2-5; D is possibly TRBD1 (6 bases). Trimming shortened V by 5 bases and J by 4 bases, and 12 bases separated the two germline ends. The germline CDR1 and CDR2 sequences are SGHRS and YFSETQ. The CDR3 runs 13 residues. The CDR3 is CASSSGVLETQYF. DNA for the CDR3: TGCGCCAGCAGTTCAGGGGTTTTAGAGACCCAGTACTTC.

The chain recombines TRBV5-1 with TRBJ1-4; D possibly corresponds to TRBD1 (5 bases). V gave up 0 bases and J gave up 6 bases, with 9 bases separating them. The CDR3 is made up of 14 amino acids. CDR1 and CDR2 from the germline V gene are SGHRS and YFSETQ. The CDR3 spells CASSLEGGDEKLFF. The CDR3 DNA sequence: TGCGCCAGCAGCTTGGAGGGAGGGGATGAAAAACTGTTTTTT.

This sequence joins TRBV9 and TRBJ2-1; 11 nucleotides align to TRBD2. CDR1 is SGDLS and CDR2 is YYNGEE in the germline V gene. V lost 0 bases, J lost 6 bases, and 5 bases stayed unmatched. CDR3 length: 16 residues. The CDR3 loop is CASSVVNGLAGNEQFF. CDR3 in DNA: TGTGCCAGCAGCGTAGTCAACGGACTAGCGGGCAATGAGCAGTTCTTC.

J is TRBJ1-2 and V is TRBV7-9; TRBD1 is a possible D gene (5 bases). Germline CDR1 SEHNR, CDR2 FQNEAQ (reference sequence). V was trimmed by 5 bases and J by 1 base, leaving 17 bases between them. The CDR3 spans 16 residues. The CDR3 reads CASSRLRQNLNYGYTF. The CDR3 nucleotides are TGTGCCAGCAGCCGGTTAAGACAGAATCTTAACTATGGCTACACCTTC.